These T cell receptor beta chains were read from a single sample in a study of neurological immune-mediated disorders. TCRdb re-analysed the 5' RACE reads in MiXCR, keeping a single row per CDR3 protein. The sample has about 35,000 distinct CDR3 sequences; roughly 3.8% are singletons. Sample: PBMCs. All receptors derive from a man under 40 with multiple sclerosis. CDR3s include the opening cysteine and the closing phenylalanine or tryptophan. Fields, in order: D gene, V gene, J gene, clone size, CDR3 DNA, CDR3 protein. A D gene is named only where the DNA matches it firmly. Rows may omit the clone size; those that give it use once, few, many or a size class.

d_gene: TRBD1
v_gene: TRBV11-2
j_gene: TRBJ2-7
abundance: few
CDR3nt: TGTGCCAGCAGCTTAGGGACAGGGGGCCCGAGCTCCTACGAGCAGTACTTC
CDR3aa: CASSLGTGGPSSYEQYF

d_gene: TRBD2
v_gene: TRBV12-3/TRBV12-4
j_gene: TRBJ2-1
abundance: many
CDR3nt: TGTGCCAGCAGTTTATATGGGGGGGGAGTAAACAATGAGCAGTTCTTC
CDR3aa: CASSLYGGGVNNEQFF

d_gene: .
v_gene: TRBV20-1
j_gene: TRBJ1-5
abundance: .
CDR3nt: TGCTGTGCTAGCCTACTGAGGGGCAATCAGCCCCAGAATTTT
CDR3aa: CCASLLRGNQPQNF

d_gene: TRBD2
v_gene: TRBV12-3/TRBV12-4
j_gene: TRBJ2-1
abundance: many
CDR3nt: TGTGCCAGCAGTTCACTAGCGGGGGACAATGAGCAGTTCTTC
CDR3aa: CASSSLAGDNEQFF

d_gene: TRBD1
v_gene: TRBV12-3/TRBV12-4
j_gene: TRBJ1-6
abundance: many
CDR3nt: TGTGCCAGCAGTGACAGGGCCAGCTCCTATAATTCACCCCTCCACTTT
CDR3aa: CASSDRASSYNSPLHF

d_gene: .
v_gene: TRBV19
j_gene: TRBJ2-1
abundance: .
CDR3nt: TGTGCCAGTAGTATGGGCGGGGCGGGCTACAATGAGCAGTTCTTC
CDR3aa: CASSMGGAGYNEQFF

d_gene: .
v_gene: TRBV18
j_gene: TRBJ2-1
abundance: many
CDR3nt: TGTGCCAGCTCCACCACTAGTCTAGCAGAGCAGTTCTTC
CDR3aa: CASSTTSLAEQFF

d_gene: .
v_gene: TRBV20-1
j_gene: TRBJ2-3
abundance: many
CDR3nt: TGCAGTGCCTTGGGCAGGGGGGAAGATACGCAGTATTTT
CDR3aa: CSALGRGEDTQYF

d_gene: .
v_gene: TRBV5-1
j_gene: TRBJ1-5
abundance: many
CDR3nt: TGCGCCAGCAGCTTGGGATCAGACCAGCCCCAGCATTTT
CDR3aa: CASSLGSDQPQHF

d_gene: TRBD1
v_gene: TRBV25-1
j_gene: TRBJ2-3
abundance: many
CDR3nt: TGTGCCAGCAAGGCCCAGCGGAGAGGGGGCTCAGATACGCAGTATTTT
CDR3aa: CASKAQRRGGSDTQYF

d_gene: .
v_gene: TRBV7-2
j_gene: TRBJ1-2
abundance: many
CDR3nt: TGTGCCAGCAGCTTAGCCAGGCTGGGCTACACCTTC
CDR3aa: CASSLARLGYTF

d_gene: TRBD1
v_gene: TRBV6-1
j_gene: TRBJ1-1
abundance: many
CDR3nt: TGTGCCAGCAGTCTGCGACAGGGAGGGTCTGCTGAAGCTTTCTTT
CDR3aa: CASSLRQGGSAEAFF

d_gene: .
v_gene: TRBV9
j_gene: TRBJ2-7
abundance: many
CDR3nt: TGTGCCAGCAGCGCAACGACGGAGACCTACGAGCAGTACTTC
CDR3aa: CASSATTETYEQYF

d_gene: .
v_gene: TRBV15
j_gene: TRBJ2-5
abundance: many
CDR3nt: TGTGCCACCAGCAGAGATCAGTGGGAGACCCAGTACTTC
CDR3aa: CATSRDQWETQYF

d_gene: .
v_gene: TRBV20-1
j_gene: TRBJ1-4
abundance: many
CDR3nt: TGCAGTGCTAACAGGAGTCCAACTAATGAAAAACTGTTTTTT
CDR3aa: CSANRSPTNEKLFF

d_gene: .
v_gene: TRBV7-8
j_gene: TRBJ1-2
abundance: .
CDR3nt: TGTGCCAGCAGCTTAGGGCGAGGCGGCTACACCTTC
CDR3aa: CASSLGRGGYTF

d_gene: .
v_gene: TRBV29-1
j_gene: TRBJ2-2
abundance: medium-sized
CDR3nt: TGCAGCGTACAGGGAAGGAGCACCGGGGAGCTGTTTTTT
CDR3aa: CSVQGRSTGELFF

d_gene: TRBD2
v_gene: TRBV11-2
j_gene: TRBJ2-1
abundance: many
CDR3nt: TGTGCCAGCACCGTTCTAGCGGCTTACAATGAGCAGTTCTTC
CDR3aa: CASTVLAAYNEQFF

d_gene: .
v_gene: TRBV4-1
j_gene: TRBJ1-5
abundance: many
CDR3nt: TGCGCCAGCAGTTCCGACAGGATAAATCAGCCCCAGCATTTT
CDR3aa: CASSSDRINQPQHF

d_gene: .
v_gene: TRBV5-1
j_gene: TRBJ1-1
abundance: many
CDR3nt: TGCGCCAGCAGCTTGAGCTTGGCACAGGCGAACACTGAAGCTTTCTTT
CDR3aa: CASSLSLAQANTEAFF

d_gene: TRBD1
v_gene: TRBV20-1
j_gene: TRBJ1-2
abundance: many
CDR3nt: TGCAGTGCTGGCAGACAGGGGTCGCGGTTGGGTGGCTACACCTTC
CDR3aa: CSAGRQGSRLGGYTF

d_gene: .
v_gene: TRBV6-1
j_gene: TRBJ1-1
abundance: few
CDR3nt: TGTGCCAGCAGCCCCCGTTATGGGGAGAACACTGAAGCTTTCTTT
CDR3aa: CASSPRYGENTEAFF

d_gene: .
v_gene: TRBV3-1
j_gene: TRBJ2-7
abundance: many
CDR3nt: TGTGCCAGCAGCCCCTTCGGGGCAACCCTCCTGTACGAGCAGTACTTC
CDR3aa: CASSPFGATLLYEQYF

d_gene: .
v_gene: TRBV5-1
j_gene: TRBJ2-2
abundance: few
CDR3nt: TGCGCCAGCAGCTTGGCCAGGGCGAACACCGGGGAGCTGTTTTTT
CDR3aa: CASSLARANTGELFF

d_gene: TRBD2
v_gene: TRBV12-3/TRBV12-4
j_gene: TRBJ2-5
abundance: few
CDR3nt: TGTGCCAGCAGTCCTGGACTAGCGTCCCCCTCCCAAGAGACCCAGTACTTC
CDR3aa: CASSPGLASPSQETQYF

d_gene: .
v_gene: TRBV5-1
j_gene: TRBJ2-7
abundance: many
CDR3nt: TGCGCCAGCAGCTTAACGCGGACATTCAGCTCCTACGAGCAGTACTTC
CDR3aa: CASSLTRTFSSYEQYF

d_gene: .
v_gene: TRBV9
j_gene: TRBJ1-2
abundance: many
CDR3nt: TGTGCCAGCAGCGTAAGCGGCAGGGGAACAAATGGCTACACCTTC
CDR3aa: CASSVSGRGTNGYTF

d_gene: .
v_gene: TRBV7-2
j_gene: TRBJ2-3
abundance: many
CDR3nt: TGTGCCAGCAGCTTAATCTCGGAAGATACGCAGTATTTT
CDR3aa: CASSLISEDTQYF

d_gene: TRBD1
v_gene: TRBV4-2
j_gene: TRBJ2-6
abundance: many
CDR3nt: TGTGCCAGCAGCCAAGGGACAGGGTCTGGGGCCAACGTCCTGACTTTC
CDR3aa: CASSQGTGSGANVLTF

d_gene: .
v_gene: TRBV5-1
j_gene: TRBJ1-4
abundance: .
CDR3nt: TGCGCCAGCAGCTTAGGGGGGAATGAAAAACTGTTTTTT
CDR3aa: CASSLGGNEKLFF

d_gene: .
v_gene: TRBV12-3/TRBV12-4
j_gene: TRBJ1-2
abundance: many
CDR3nt: TGTGCCAGCAGTTTAGCACCGGCTAACTATGGCTACACCTTC
CDR3aa: CASSLAPANYGYTF